The 32 T cell receptor beta chains listed next were all sequenced from one sample in a study of T cells in Graves' hyperthyroidism and ophthalmopathy (dated by TCRdb to between 2017 and 2020). The library relied on multiplex PCR. This sample was sequenced with an Illumina HiSeq 2000. The TCR beta CDR3 regions were amplified from RNA transcripts. A first-round RT-PCR of the TCR CDR3 used the HTBI primer set with the Qiagen OneStep RT-PCR kit. TCRdb trimmed the raw reads at Q25, called clones with MiXCR and kept productive beta chains. Records with the same CDR3 protein are collapsed into one entry carrying the most frequent genes and DNA. This sample is represented by a few hundred thousand distinct CDR3 sequences; around 15% of them were singletons. The leading ten clones occupy about 21% of the sample. Sequenced material: blood. The receptor set was obtained from a woman aged 55-75 years with Graves' ophthalmopathy.

In its sample, this clonotype was seen a few times. The genes are TRBV5-1 and TRBJ2-7; 13 bases align to TRBD2. V lost 5 bases and J lost 6; bases outside the gene matches: 8. This CDR3 spans 15 amino acids. From germline, CDR1 is SGHRS and CDR2 YFSETQ. This CDR3 is CASSGTSGRAAEQYF. The CDR3 DNA reads as TGCGCCAGCAGTGGTACTAGCGGGAGGGCCGCCGAGCAGTACTTC. Using reference TRBV5-1 and TRBJ2-7 for the parts outside the CDR3, the full variable domain is KAGVTQTPRYLIKTRGQQVTLSCSPISGHRSVSWYQQTPGQGLQFLFEYFSETQRNKGNFPGRFSGRQFSNSRSEMNVSTLELGDSALYLCASSGTSGRAAEQYFGPGTRLTVT.

Regarding this clonotype: This clone may be a read error of a much larger clone one base away. The rearrangement joins TRBV29-1 to TRBJ2-1; D not resolved. CDR3 length equals 15 residues. Germline values: CDR1 SQVTM, CDR2 ANQGSEA. Here the CDR3 reads CSVEFVGSLYNVQFF. CDR3 DNA: TGCAGCGTTGAATTCGTGGGTTCTCTTTACAATGTGCAGTTCTTC.

The chain recombines TRBV24-1 with TRBJ1-5; 9 nucleotides agree with TRBD1. The junction had 6 bases not matched to a gene; V was cut back by 5 bases and J by 5 bases. CDR3 length: 15 amino acids. Per germline, CDR1 KGHDR and CDR2 SFDVKD. CDR3 coding DNA: TGTGCCACCAGTGCCTCGGGACAGGGCGATCAGCCCCAGCATTTT. As protein: CATSASGQGDQPQHF.

There are a few counts of this clonotype. The chain couples TRBV20-1 to TRBJ2-3, with 8 bases that match TRBD1. V dropped 8 bases and J dropped 4; count of bases not matched to a gene: 11. The CDR3 extends over 14 amino acids. Germline loops: CDR1 DFQATT, CDR2 SNEGSKA (reference sequence). CDR3 DNA: TGCAGTCCTCAGGAGGACAGGGTGGCAGATACGCAGTATTTT. Amino acid sequence: CSPQEDRVADTQYF.

This clonotype showed up many times. The chain carries TRBV28 and TRBJ2-7; D might be TRBD1 (7 bases). Germline V gives CDR1 MDHEN, CDR2 SYDVKM. The CDR3 has 16 amino acids. The V gene lost 5 bases and the J gene lost 5 bases, with 22 bases spanning the gap. CDR3 sequence reads: CASSQGGETGYHEQYF. DNA for the CDR3: TGTGCCAGCAGTCAGGGGGGTGAGACAGGGTATCACGAGCAGTACTTC.

This clonotype was detected ten times or more. The chain couples TRBV2 to TRBJ2-7; D uncertain. Trimming stripped 6 bases from V and 6 bases from J, with 12 bases between. Germline V gene sequence: CDR1 SNHLY, CDR2 FYNNEI. This CDR3 has 12 amino acids. In DNA, the CDR3 is TGTGCCAGCAGAGGCGGCTACGGCGAGCAGTACTTC. Its translation: CASRGGYGEQYF.

This clonotype was seen more than once but under ten times. V is TRBV29-1 and J is TRBJ2-5; D is perhaps TRBD2 (5 bases). The CDR3 totals 14 residues. Germline V gene lookup returns CDR1 SQVTM and CDR2 ANQGSEA. V was cut by 3 bases and J by 9 bases, with 20 bases left in between. The CDR3, as DNA: TGCAGCGTTGAGATGGCCACGTCCCAGGAGGCCCAGTACTTC. Its protein is CSVEMATSQEAQYF. The complete variable domain, with remaining parts taken from reference TRBV29-1 and TRBJ2-5, reads SAVISQKPSRDICQRGTSLTIQCQVDSQVTMMFWYRQQPGQSLTLIATANQGSEATYESGFVIDKFPISRPNLTFSTLTVSNMSPEDSSIYLCSVEMATSQEAQYFGPGTRLLVL.

There are many counts of this clonotype. The rearrangement joins TRBV5-1 to TRBJ2-1; 11 bases align to TRBD2. The CDR3 covers 15 residues. CDR1 SGHRS and CDR2 YFSETQ come from the germline V gene. V shed 5 bases, J shed 9 bases, and the junction held 10 bases outside the gene matches. CDR3 sequence reads: CASRQLAGAGGEQFF. In DNA, the CDR3 is TGCGCCAGCAGACAACTAGCGGGGGCGGGTGGTGAGCAGTTCTTC.

This clonotype has more than one count but fewer than ten. For the CDR3, the DNA is TGTGCCACCAGTGGAGGGTCTGATGAGCAGTTCTTC. Protein: CATSGGSDEQFF. The rearrangement links TRBV24-1 to TRBJ2-1, with a weak D call TRBD2 (5 bases). Looked up from germline, CDR1 is KGHDR and CDR2 is SFDVKD. The V end was cut by 5 bases, the J end by 8 bases, with 9 bases between. The CDR3 length is 12 residues.

This clonotype was seen repeatedly, ten times or more. The chain uses TRBV7-9 and TRBJ2-4, with 9 bases identical to TRBD1. Germline V gene lookup returns CDR1 SEHNR and CDR2 FQNEAQ (reference sequence). The CDR3 sequence is 16 residues long. The V and J ends lost 4 bases and 7 bases, in that order; junction bases with no gene match: 11. This CDR3 reads CASSSAQTGGRNIQYF. CDR3 DNA: TGTGCCAGCAGCTCTGCCCAAACAGGGGGCCGGAACATTCAGTACTTC.

V and J are TRBV19 and TRBJ2-7; TRBD1 matches at 7 bases. The germline CDR1 and CDR2 sequences are LNHDA and SQIVND (reference sequence). J gave up 3 bases and V 7 bases, and 12 bases lay outside the gene matches. The CDR3 has 15 residues. The CDR3 bases are TGTGCCAGTAATCCGTCCGGGACAGATATCTACGAGCAGTACTTC. Protein: CASNPSGTDIYEQYF.

This clonotype was seen at least ten times. V gene TRBV12-3 or TRBV12-4 combines with J gene TRBJ1-3, with D unresolved. V lost 0 bases to trimming and J lost 0 bases, with 6 bases between them. This CDR3 has 15 residues. The CDR3 nucleotides are TGTGCCAGCAGTTTAGCGCGAAGCTCTGGAAACACCATATATTTT. Translation: CASSLARSSGNTIYF.

This clonotype has at least ten counts. The chain links TRBV30 to TRBJ2-1; 12 nucleotides agree with TRBD2. The trim removed 2 bases at V and 9 bases at J, leaving 11 bases unmatched. The CDR3 is 16 amino acids. The germline V gene has CDR1 GTSNPN and CDR2 SVGIG (reference sequence). CDR3 sequence reads: CAWSRPTSGRRGEQFF. The DNA for the CDR3 is TGTGCCTGGAGTCGCCCAACTAGCGGGAGGCGGGGTGAGCAGTTCTTC. The variable domain in full, with the rest retrieved from reference TRBV30 and TRBJ2-1, is SQTIHQWPATLVQPVGSPLSLECTVEGTSNPNLYWYRQAAGRGLQLLFYSVGIGQISSEVPQNLSASRPQDRQFILSSKKLLLSDSGFYLCAWSRPTSGRRGEQFFGPGTRLTVL.

This clonotype was observed a few times. The gene calls are TRBV29-1 and TRBJ1-2, with 8 bases fitting TRBD1. The CDR3 extends over 13 amino acids. CDR1 and CDR2 from the germline V gene are SQVTM and ANQGSEA. V lost 6 bases to trimming and J lost 2 bases; unmatched junction nucleotides: 5. The CDR3 loop is CSVRGQDNYGYTF. CDR3 DNA sequence: TGCAGCGTGCGGGGACAGGACAACTATGGCTACACCTTC.

At least ten counts were recorded for this clonotype. The chain couples TRBV20-1 to TRBJ2-5, with D perhaps TRBD1 (5 bases). This CDR3 is 15 amino acids long. The germline V gene encodes CDR1 DFQATT and CDR2 SNEGSKA (reference sequence). V was cut by 2 bases and J by 3 bases, with 16 bases left in between. The CDR3 reads CSARLTGIFEETQYF. The CDR3 nucleotides are TGCAGTGCTAGACTCACAGGTATCTTTGAAGAGACCCAGTACTTC.

This clonotype appeared a single time. CDR3 nucleotide sequence: TGCAGTGTCAGGGAAGGGGGCGATGAAAAACTGTTTTTT. It yields the protein CSVREGGDEKLFF. The rearrangement uses TRBV20-1 and TRBJ1-4, with 7 bases that match TRBD1. With V trimmed by 7 bases and J by 6 bases, 8 bases remained unmatched. Germline CDR1 is DFQATT and CDR2 is SNEGSKA (reference sequence). This CDR3 region has 13 residues.

This clonotype was seen repeatedly, ten times or more. The J gene is TRBJ1-1, the V gene TRBV27; perhaps TRBD1 as D (6 bases). V was trimmed by 5 bases and J by 3 bases, leaving 7 bases between them. The CDR3 has 12 residues. CDR1 MNHEY and CDR2 SMNVEV come from the germline V gene (reference sequence). CDR3 sequence reads: CASSRGDTEAFF. Written as DNA, the CDR3 is TGTGCCAGCAGTAGGGGGGACACTGAAGCTTTCTTT.

At least ten counts were recorded for this clonotype. This sequence joins TRBV11-2 and TRBJ2-7; 7 nucleotides agree with TRBD2. Unmatched junction bases numbered 19, after V lost 5 bases and J lost 3 bases. Germline lookup yields CDR1 SGHAT and CDR2 FQNNGV. This CDR3 has 18 residues. In DNA form, the CDR3 reads TGTGCCAGCAGCCGGATTTCGGGTGGTGGACTAGAATTCTACGAGCAGTACTTC. The encoded protein is CASSRISGGGLEFYEQYF.

This clonotype was seen at least ten times. The rearrangement joins TRBV20-1 to TRBJ1-5; D perhaps matches TRBD1 (6 bases). The V end was cut by 0 bases, the J end by 5 bases, with 23 bases between. Germline V lookup: CDR1 DFQATT, CDR2 SNEGSKA (reference sequence). This CDR3 spans 18 amino acids. For the CDR3, the DNA is TGCAGTGCTAGAGAAATCGACCTCTTCCGGGGGCCGGATCAGCCCCAGCATTTT. Its protein product is CSAREIDLFRGPDQPQHF.

This clonotype has at least ten counts. The chain employs TRBV20-1 and TRBJ2-5; 8 nucleotides agree with TRBD1. CDR3 length equals 14 residues. Germline CDR1 reads DFQATT; CDR2 reads SNEGSKA (reference sequence). J lost 5 bases, V lost 3 bases, and 8 bases had no gene match. The CDR3 DNA sequence: TGCAGTGCTAGGGCGGGACAGGCCCCGGAGACCCAGTACTTC. This sequence encodes CSARAGQAPETQYF.

This clonotype was detected many times. The V call is TRBV6-1, the J call TRBJ1-1; D is ambiguous. The germline V gene encodes CDR1 MNHNS and CDR2 SASEGT. The CDR3 spans 13 residues. Deletions cut 3 bases from V and 0 bases from J, with 5 bases between. The CDR3 spells CASSDLMNTEAFF. The CDR3 DNA reads as TGTGCCAGCAGTGATCTGATGAACACTGAAGCTTTCTTT.

This clonotype was counted only a few times. This chain connects TRBV18 to TRBJ2-2, with 10 bases fitting TRBD1. After removal of 1 base from V and 7 bases from J, the junction contained 12 bases not matched to a gene. CDR1 is KGHSH and CDR2 is LQKENI in the germline V gene. The CDR3 length is 18 residues. In DNA, the CDR3 is TGTGCCAGCTCACCACAGGGGACGACAGGGGGCTTCGGCGGGGAGCTGTTTTTT. This codes for CASSPQGTTGGFGGELFF.

This clonotype was seen many times. The chain combines TRBV28 with TRBJ2-3, with 9 bases fitting TRBD2. Trimming removed 6 bases from V and 0 bases from J; junction bases left unmatched: 4. The CDR3 is 15 residues long. CDR1 is MDHEN and CDR2 is SYDVKM in the germline V gene. For the CDR3, the DNA is TGTGCCAGCAGGACCCTAGCGGGGAGCACAGATACGCAGTATTTT. This translates into CASRTLAGSTDTQYF.

In its sample, this clonotype was seen many times. The chain links TRBV28 to TRBJ2-7; 7 nucleotides align to TRBD2. CDR3 length: 14 amino acids. V was pared by 6 bases and J by 0 bases, with 5 bases of the junction left unmatched. Germline CDR1 is MDHEN and CDR2 is SYDVKM. The CDR3 loop reads CASSLADYSYEQYF. The CDR3, as DNA: TGTGCCAGCAGCCTAGCGGACTACTCCTACGAGCAGTACTTC.

This clonotype has at least ten counts. The chain is built from TRBV6-1 and TRBJ2-5, with D perhaps given as TRBD1 or TRBD2 (5 bases each). Trimming shortened V by 7 bases and J by 3 bases, and 15 bases separated the two germline ends. There are 14 residues in the CDR3. Germline loops: CDR1 MNHNS, CDR2 SASEGT. CDR3 in amino acids: CASTLGGSKETQYF. The DNA for the CDR3 is TGTGCCAGCACACTTGGGGGTTCCAAAGAGACCCAGTACTTC.

In this sample, this clonotype turned up many times. This chain uses TRBV12-3 or TRBV12-4 with TRBJ2-1; D not certain. The CDR3 has 15 residues. Trimming removed 6 bases from V and 8 bases from J, with 20 bases in between. This chain's CDR3 is CASRLGPPDTDEQFF. The CDR3 coding sequence is TGTGCCAGCAGGCTCGGACCGCCTGATACAGATGAGCAGTTCTTC.

The gene calls are TRBV9 and TRBJ1-1; D perhaps matches TRBD1 (5 bases). Germline CDR1 and CDR2: SGDLS and YYNGEE. The CDR3 has 15 residues. Deletions cut 1 base from V and 4 bases from J, with 14 bases between. CDR3 bases: TGTGCCAGCAGCGTATCAGGAGGGCAGGGCACTGAAGCTTTCTTT. Translation gives CASSVSGGQGTEAFF.

The chain has TRBV6-1 and TRBJ1-2; 9 bases fit TRBD1. Germline V CDR1 and CDR2: MNHNS, SASEGT. V dropped 5 bases and J dropped 6; count of bases not matched to a gene: 4. This CDR3 is built from 13 residues. CDR3 sequence (DNA): TGTGCCAGCAGTAGGGGACAGGGAGATGGCTACACCTTC. This encodes CASSRGQGDGYTF.

This clonotype was detected only a few times. The chain combines TRBV18 with TRBJ2-6; D gene uncertain. Germline V lookup: CDR1 KGHSH, CDR2 LQKENI. This CDR3 spans 15 amino acids. The ends were cut back, 0 bases at V and 0 bases at J, with 3 bases in the middle. CDR3 sequence (DNA): TGTGCCAGCTCACCACCGAACTCTGGGGCCAACGTCCTGACTTTC. Protein product: CASSPPNSGANVLTF.

This clonotype was recorded many times. V and J are TRBV7-8 and TRBJ1-1, with 8 positions matching TRBD1. The V and J ends lost 3 bases and 6 bases, in that order; junction bases with no gene match: 6. Germline CDR1 SGHVS, CDR2 FQNEAQ. CDR3 size: 14 residues. The CDR3 DNA follows: TGTGCCAGCAGCTTTCAGGGGGCTTTGTCTGAAGCTTTCTTT. Its protein product is CASSFQGALSEAFF.

The chain uses TRBV19 and TRBJ2-1, with TRBD2 matching over 11 bases. Trimming removed 4 bases from V and 2 bases from J; junction bases left unmatched: 7. The CDR3 length is 17 residues. Germline V lookup: CDR1 LNHDA, CDR2 SQIVND (reference sequence). The CDR3 here is CASSTRRGLAAYNEQFF. CDR3 DNA sequence: TGTGCCAGTAGTACCCGACGGGGACTAGCGGCCTACAATGAGCAGTTCTTC.

Ten or more counts support this clonotype. The rearrangement uses TRBV11-2 and TRBJ2-5, with no clear D. The V and J ends lost 5 bases and 2 bases respectively, with 15 bases between them. CDR3 length: 15 residues. Germline-derived CDR1 and CDR2 are SGHAT and FQNNGV. The CDR3 spells CASSPSRAPQETQYF. The DNA of the CDR3 is TGTGCCAGCAGCCCTAGTCGGGCACCTCAAGAGACCCAGTACTTC.